This record covers a single TCR beta chain. Its target is not known. These data originate in a study of T cell responses to AZD1222 COVID-19 vaccine. Regarding the study as a whole: Repertoire sampling happened only post peak T cell response. In a largely white British group with more females than males, clonal diversity was possibly underestimated. Mapped onto spike, vaccine-associated CD4 TCRs spanned it and were dominant at 160-218 and 743-854.

Only in-frame clones appear in the TCRdb table, and some are missing; sequencing was by immunoSEQ multiplex PCR. The sample yields approximately 150,000 clones, approximately 94% seen once. The CDR3 spans 12 residues. CDR1 and CDR2 (germline): KGHDR, SFDVKD. V dropped 4 bases and J dropped 6 bases, with 5 bases sitting between them. The chain is built from TRBV24-1 and TRBJ2-2; no clear D gene. This TCR derives from an adult in good health. This specimen consisted of peripheral blood, obtained on day 0 of AZD1222 vaccination. The CDR3 DNA is TGTGCCACCAGTGAACCCTCCGGGGAGCTGTTTTTT. Translating it yields CATSEPSGELFF.